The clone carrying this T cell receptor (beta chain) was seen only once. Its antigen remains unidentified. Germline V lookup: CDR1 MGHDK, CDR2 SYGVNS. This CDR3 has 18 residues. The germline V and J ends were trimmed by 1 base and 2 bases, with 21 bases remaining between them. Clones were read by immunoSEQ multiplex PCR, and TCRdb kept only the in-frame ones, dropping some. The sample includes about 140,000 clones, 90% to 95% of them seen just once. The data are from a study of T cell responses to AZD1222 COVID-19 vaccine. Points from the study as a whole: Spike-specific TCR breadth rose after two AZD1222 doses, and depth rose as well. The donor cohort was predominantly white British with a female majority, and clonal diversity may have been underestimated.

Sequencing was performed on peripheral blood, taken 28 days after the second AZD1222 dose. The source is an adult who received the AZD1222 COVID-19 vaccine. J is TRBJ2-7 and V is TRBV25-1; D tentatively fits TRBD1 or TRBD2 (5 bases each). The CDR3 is CASSEWRKDGRGAYEQYF. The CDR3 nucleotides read TGTGCCAGCAGTGAATGGAGGAAAGACGGAAGGGGTGCCTACGAGCAGTACTTC.